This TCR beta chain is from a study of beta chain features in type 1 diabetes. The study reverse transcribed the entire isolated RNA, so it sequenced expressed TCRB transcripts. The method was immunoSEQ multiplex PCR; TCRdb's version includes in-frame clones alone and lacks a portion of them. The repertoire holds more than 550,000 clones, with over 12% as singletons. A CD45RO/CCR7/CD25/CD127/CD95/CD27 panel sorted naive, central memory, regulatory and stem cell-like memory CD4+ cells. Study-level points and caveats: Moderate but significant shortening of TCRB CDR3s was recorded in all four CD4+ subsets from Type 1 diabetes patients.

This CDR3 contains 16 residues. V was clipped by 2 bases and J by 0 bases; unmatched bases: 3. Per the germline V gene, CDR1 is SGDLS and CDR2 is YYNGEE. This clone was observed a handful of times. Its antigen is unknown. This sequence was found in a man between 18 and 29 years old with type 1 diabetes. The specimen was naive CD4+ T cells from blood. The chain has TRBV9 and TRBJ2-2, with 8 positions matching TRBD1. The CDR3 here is CASSVLQGANTGELFF. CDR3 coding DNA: TGTGCCAGCAGCGTTTTACAGGGGGCGAACACCGGGGAGCTGTTTTTT. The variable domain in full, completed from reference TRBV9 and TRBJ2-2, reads DSGVTQTPKHLITATGQRVTLRCSPRSGDLSVYWYQQSLDQGLQFLIQYYNGEERAKGNILERFSAQQFPDLHSELNLSSLELGDSALYFCASSVLQGANTGELFFGEGSRLTVL.